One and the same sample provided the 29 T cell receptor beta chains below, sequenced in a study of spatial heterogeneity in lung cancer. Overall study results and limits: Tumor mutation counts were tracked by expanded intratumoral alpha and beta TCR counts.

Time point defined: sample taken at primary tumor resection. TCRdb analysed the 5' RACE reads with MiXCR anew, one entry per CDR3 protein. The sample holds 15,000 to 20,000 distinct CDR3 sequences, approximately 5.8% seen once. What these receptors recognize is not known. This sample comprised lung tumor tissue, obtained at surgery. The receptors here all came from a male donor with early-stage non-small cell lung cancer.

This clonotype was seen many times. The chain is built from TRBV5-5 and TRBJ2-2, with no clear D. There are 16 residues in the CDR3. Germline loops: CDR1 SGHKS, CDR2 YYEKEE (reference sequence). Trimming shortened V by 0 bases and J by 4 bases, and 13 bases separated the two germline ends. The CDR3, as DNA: TGTGCCAGCAGCTTGGGAGTAGCTGTGGGCACCGGGGAGCTGTTTTTT. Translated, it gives CASSLGVAVGTGELFF.

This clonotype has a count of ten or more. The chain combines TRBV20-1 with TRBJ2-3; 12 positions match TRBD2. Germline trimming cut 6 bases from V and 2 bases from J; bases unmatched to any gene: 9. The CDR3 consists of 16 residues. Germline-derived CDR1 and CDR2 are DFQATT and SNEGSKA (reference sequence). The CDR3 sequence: CSALRRLAGVTDTQYF. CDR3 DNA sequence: TGCAGTGCCCTAAGGAGACTAGCGGGGGTCACAGATACGCAGTATTTT.

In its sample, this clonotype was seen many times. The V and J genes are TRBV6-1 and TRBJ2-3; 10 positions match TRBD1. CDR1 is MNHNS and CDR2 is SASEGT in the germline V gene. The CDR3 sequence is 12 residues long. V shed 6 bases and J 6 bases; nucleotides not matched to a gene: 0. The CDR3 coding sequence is TGTGCCAGCAGGGACAGGGGGGATACGCAGTATTTT. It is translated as CASRDRGDTQYF.

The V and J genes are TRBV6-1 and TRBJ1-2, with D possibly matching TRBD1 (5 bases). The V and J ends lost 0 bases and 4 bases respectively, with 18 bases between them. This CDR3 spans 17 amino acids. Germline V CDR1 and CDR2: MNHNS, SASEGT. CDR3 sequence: CASSEARLNRRGYGYTF. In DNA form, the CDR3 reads TGTGCCAGCAGTGAAGCGCGGTTAAATAGGAGGGGCTATGGCTACACCTTC.

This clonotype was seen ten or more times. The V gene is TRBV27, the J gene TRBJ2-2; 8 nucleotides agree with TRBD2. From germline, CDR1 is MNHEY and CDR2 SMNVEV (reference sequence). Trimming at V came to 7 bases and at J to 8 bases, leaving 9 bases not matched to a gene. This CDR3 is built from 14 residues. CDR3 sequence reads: CASNSGSNVGELFF. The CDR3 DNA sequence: TGTGCCAGCAACAGCGGGAGTAATGTTGGGGAGCTGTTTTTT.

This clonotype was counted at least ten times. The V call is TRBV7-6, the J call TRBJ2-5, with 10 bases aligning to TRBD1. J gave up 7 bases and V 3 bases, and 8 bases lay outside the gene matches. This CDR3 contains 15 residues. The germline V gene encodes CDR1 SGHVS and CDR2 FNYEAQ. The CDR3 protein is CASSFSGTGVGTQYF. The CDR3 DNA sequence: TGTGCCAGCAGCTTCTCCGGGACAGGGGTGGGGACCCAGTACTTC.

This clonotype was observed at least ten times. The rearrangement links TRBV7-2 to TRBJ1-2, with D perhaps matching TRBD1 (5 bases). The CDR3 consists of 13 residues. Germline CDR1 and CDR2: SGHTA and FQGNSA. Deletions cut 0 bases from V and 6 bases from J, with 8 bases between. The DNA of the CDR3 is TGTGCCAGCAGCTTAGCTTCCAGGGATGGCTACACCTTC. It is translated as CASSLASRDGYTF.

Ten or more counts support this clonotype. The CDR3 is CASREGVGRGRNTQYF. The CDR3 DNA reads as TGTGCCAGCAGGGAGGGAGTAGGCAGGGGGCGAAATACGCAGTATTTT. This rearrangement joins TRBV6-1 to TRBJ2-3; 8 bases agree with TRBD1. J lost 7 bases, V lost 6 bases, and 15 bases had no gene match. Germline V lookup: CDR1 MNHNS, CDR2 SASEGT. The length of the CDR3 is 16 residues.

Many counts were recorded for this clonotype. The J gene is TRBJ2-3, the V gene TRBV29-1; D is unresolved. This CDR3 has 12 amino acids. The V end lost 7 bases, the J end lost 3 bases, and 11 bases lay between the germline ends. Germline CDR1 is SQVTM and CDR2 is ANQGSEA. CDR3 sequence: CSARGDTDTQYF. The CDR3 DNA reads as TGCAGCGCCCGTGGGGATACAGATACGCAGTATTTT.

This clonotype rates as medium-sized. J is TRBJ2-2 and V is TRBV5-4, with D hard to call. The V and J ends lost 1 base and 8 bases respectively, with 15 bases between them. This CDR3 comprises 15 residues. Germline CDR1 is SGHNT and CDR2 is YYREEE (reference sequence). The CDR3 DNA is TGTGCCAGCAGCTTGCATGGTCTCACCAGGGGGGAGCTGTTTTTT. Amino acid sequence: CASSLHGLTRGELFF.

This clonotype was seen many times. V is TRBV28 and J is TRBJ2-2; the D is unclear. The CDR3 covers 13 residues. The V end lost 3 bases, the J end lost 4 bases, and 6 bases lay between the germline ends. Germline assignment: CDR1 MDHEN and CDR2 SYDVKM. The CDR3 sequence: CASSFQATGELFF. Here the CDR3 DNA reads TGTGCCAGCAGTTTCCAAGCCACCGGGGAGCTGTTTTTT. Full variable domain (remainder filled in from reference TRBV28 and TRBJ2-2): DVKVTQSSRYLVKRTGEKVFLECVQDMDHENMFWYRQDPGLGLRLIYFSYDVKMKEKGDIPEGYSVSREKKERFSLILESASTNQTSMYLCASSFQATGELFFGEGSRLTVL.

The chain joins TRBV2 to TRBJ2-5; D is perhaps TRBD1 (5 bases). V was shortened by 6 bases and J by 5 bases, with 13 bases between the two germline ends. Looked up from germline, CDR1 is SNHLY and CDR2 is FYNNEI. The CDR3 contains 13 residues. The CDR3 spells CASSAGKLETQYF. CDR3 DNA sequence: TGTGCCAGCAGCGCAGGGAAGTTGGAGACCCAGTACTTC.

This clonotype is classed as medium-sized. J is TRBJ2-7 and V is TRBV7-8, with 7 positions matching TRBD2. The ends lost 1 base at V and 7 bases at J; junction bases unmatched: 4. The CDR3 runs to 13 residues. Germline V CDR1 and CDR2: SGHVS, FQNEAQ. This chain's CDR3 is CASSLGAAGEQYF. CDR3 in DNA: TGTGCCAGCAGCTTAGGGGCAGCGGGGGAGCAGTACTTC.

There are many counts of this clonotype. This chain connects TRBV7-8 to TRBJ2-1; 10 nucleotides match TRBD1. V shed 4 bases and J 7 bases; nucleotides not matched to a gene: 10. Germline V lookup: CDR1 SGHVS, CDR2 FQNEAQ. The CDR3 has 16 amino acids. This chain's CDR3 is CASSSPGQGYMNEQFF. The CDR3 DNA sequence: TGTGCCAGCAGCTCGCCGGGACAGGGGTATATGAATGAGCAGTTCTTC.

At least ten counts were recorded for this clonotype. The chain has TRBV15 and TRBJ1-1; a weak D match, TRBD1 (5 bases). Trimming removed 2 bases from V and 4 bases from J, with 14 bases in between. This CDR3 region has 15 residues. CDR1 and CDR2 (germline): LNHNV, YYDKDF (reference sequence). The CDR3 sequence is CATSRTPQGSTEAFF. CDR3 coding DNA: TGTGCCACCAGCAGAACGCCCCAGGGTAGCACTGAAGCTTTCTTT.

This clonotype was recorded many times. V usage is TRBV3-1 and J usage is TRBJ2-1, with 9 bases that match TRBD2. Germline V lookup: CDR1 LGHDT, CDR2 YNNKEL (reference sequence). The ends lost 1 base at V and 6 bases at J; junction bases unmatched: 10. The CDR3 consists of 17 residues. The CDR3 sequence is CASSQAPTSGSVNEQFF. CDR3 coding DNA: TGTGCCAGCAGCCAAGCACCTACTAGCGGGTCTGTCAATGAGCAGTTCTTC.

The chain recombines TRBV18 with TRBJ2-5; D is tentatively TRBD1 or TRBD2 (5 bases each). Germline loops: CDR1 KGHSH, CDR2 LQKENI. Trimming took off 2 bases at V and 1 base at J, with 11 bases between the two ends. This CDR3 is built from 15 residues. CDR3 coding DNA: TGTGCCAGCTCACCAAAATCCGGGACCCAAGAGACCCAGTACTTC. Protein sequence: CASSPKSGTQETQYF.

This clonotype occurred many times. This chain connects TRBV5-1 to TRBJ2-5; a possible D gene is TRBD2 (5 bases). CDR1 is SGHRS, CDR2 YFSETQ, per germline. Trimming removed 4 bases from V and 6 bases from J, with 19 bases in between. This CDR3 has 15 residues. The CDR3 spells CASSVALGMEKTQYF. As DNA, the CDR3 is TGCGCCAGCAGCGTGGCACTAGGGATGGAAAAGACCCAGTACTTC.

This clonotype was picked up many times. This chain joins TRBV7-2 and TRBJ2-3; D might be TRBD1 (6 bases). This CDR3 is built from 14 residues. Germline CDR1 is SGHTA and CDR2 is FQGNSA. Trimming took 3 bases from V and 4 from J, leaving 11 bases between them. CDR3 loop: CASSFRQAPDTQYF. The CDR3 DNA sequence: TGTGCCAGCAGCTTCCGACAGGCCCCAGATACGCAGTATTTT.

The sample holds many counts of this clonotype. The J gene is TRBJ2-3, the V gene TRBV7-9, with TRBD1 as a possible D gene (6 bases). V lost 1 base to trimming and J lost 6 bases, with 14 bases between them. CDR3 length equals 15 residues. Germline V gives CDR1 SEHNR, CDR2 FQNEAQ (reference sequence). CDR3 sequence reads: CASSLGGPHWDTQYF. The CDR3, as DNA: TGTGCCAGCAGCTTAGGGGGGCCGCATTGGGATACGCAGTATTTT.

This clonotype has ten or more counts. The CDR3 coding sequence is TGCAGTGCCCTGACTAGCGGGGGACAAGAGACCCAGTACTTC. It translates to CSALTSGGQETQYF. V usage is TRBV20-1 and J usage is TRBJ2-5; 12 bases agree with TRBD2. The germline V gene encodes CDR1 DFQATT and CDR2 SNEGSKA (reference sequence). With 6 bases clipped from V and 2 bases from J, the junction kept 4 bases outside the gene matches. The CDR3 runs 14 residues.

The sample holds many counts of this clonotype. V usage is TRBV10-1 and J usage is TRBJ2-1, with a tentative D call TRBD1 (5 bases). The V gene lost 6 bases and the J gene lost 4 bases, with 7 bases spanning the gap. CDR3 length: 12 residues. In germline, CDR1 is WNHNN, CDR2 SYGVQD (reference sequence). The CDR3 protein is CASRDSYNEQFF. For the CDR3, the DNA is TGCGCCAGCAGAGACAGTTACAATGAGCAGTTCTTC.

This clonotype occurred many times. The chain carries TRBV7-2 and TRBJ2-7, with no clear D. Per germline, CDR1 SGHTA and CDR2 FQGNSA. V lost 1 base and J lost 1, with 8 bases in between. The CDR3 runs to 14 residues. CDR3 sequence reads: CASSLGPRSYEQYF. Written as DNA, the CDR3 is TGTGCCAGCAGCTTAGGCCCCCGATCCTACGAGCAGTACTTC.

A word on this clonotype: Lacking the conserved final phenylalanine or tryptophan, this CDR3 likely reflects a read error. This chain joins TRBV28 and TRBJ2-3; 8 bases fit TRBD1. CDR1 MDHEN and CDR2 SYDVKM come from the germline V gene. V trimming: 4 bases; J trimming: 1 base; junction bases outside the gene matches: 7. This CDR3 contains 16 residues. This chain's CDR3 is CASSWNRGTGTDTQYI. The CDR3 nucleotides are TGTGCCAGCAGTTGGAACAGGGGGACCGGCACAGATACGCAGTATATT.

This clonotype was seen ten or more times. The CDR3 nucleotides read TGTGCCAGCAGCCAAGAATCAGCAGCGGGAGCAGGTATGGGAGAGACCCAGTACTTC. It yields the protein CASSQESAAGAGMGETQYF. The chain joins TRBV3-1 to TRBJ2-5, with 8 bases aligning to TRBD2. Germline values: CDR1 LGHDT, CDR2 YNNKEL (reference sequence). V trimming: 0 bases; J trimming: 4 bases; junction bases outside the gene matches: 16. The CDR3 loop spans 19 amino acids.

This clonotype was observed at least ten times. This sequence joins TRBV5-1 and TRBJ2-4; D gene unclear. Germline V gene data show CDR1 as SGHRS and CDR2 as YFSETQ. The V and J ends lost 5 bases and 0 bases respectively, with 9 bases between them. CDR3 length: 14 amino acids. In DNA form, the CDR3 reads TGCGCCAGCAGAGACGGCCTAGCCAAAAACATTCAGTACTTC. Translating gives CASRDGLAKNIQYF.

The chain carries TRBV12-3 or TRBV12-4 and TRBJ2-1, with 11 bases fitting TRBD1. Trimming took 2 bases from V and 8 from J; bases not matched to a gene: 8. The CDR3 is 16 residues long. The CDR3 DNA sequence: TGTGCCAGCAGTTTATTTCCCGGACAGGGGGCCGATGAGCAGTTCTTC. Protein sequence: CASSLFPGQGADEQFF.

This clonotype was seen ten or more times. The CDR3 reads CASSLLAGYEQYF. For the CDR3, the DNA is TGTGCCAGCAGTTTATTAGCAGGGTACGAGCAGTACTTC. The chain couples TRBV27 to TRBJ2-7; TRBD1 might be the D (5 bases). This CDR3 is 13 amino acids long. V lost 1 base and J 4 bases, leaving 8 bases between the germline ends. Germline CDR1 and CDR2: MNHEY and SMNVEV (reference sequence).

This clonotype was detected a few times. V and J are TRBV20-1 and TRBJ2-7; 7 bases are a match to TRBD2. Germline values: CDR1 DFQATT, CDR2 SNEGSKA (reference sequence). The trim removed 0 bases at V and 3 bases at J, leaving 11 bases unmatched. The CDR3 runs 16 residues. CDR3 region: CSARESGTEPGYEQYF. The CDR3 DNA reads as TGCAGTGCTAGAGAAAGCGGGACGGAGCCTGGCTACGAGCAGTACTTC.